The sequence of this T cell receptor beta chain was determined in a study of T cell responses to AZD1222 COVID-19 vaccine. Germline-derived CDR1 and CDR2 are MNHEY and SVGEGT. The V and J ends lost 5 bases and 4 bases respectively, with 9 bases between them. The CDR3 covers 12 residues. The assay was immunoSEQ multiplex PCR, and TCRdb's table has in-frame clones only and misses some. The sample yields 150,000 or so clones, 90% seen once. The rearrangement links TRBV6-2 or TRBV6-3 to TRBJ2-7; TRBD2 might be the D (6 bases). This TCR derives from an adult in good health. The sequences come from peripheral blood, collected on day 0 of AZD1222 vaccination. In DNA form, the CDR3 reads TGTGCCAGCAGTACTGGGGGGTACGAGCAGTACTTC. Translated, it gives CASSTGGYEQYF.